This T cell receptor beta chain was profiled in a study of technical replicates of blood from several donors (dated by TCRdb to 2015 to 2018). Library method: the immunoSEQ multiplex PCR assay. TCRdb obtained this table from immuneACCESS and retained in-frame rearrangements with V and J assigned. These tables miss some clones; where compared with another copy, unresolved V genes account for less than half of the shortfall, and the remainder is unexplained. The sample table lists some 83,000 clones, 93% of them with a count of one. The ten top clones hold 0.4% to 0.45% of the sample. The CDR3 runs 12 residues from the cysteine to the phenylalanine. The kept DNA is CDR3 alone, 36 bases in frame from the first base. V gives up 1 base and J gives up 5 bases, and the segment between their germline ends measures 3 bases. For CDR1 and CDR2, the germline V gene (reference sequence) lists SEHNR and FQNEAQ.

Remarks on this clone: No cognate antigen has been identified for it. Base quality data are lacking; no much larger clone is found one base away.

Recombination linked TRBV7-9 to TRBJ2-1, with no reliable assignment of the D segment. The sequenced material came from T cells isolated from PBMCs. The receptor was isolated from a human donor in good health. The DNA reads TGTGCCAGCAGCTTAGGTAACAATGAGCAGTTCTTC. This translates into CASSLGNNEQFF.